This paragraph covers one T cell receptor beta chain sequence. The record originates from a study of identical twins. TCRdb re-called the 5' RACE reads through MiXCR, storing one row per CDR3 protein. The sample consists of 700,000 to 950,000 distinct CDR3 sequences, about 12% of them appearing once. V lost 5 bases and J lost 6, with 16 bases in between. Germline CDR1 is PRHDT and CDR2 is FYEKMQ (reference sequence). The CDR3 covers 15 residues. These data also formed part of another study, on yellow fever vaccine responses in identical twins.

This TCR was sampled from a woman under 30 in good health. The chain recombines TRBV13 with TRBJ1-4; the D is unclear. The sequenced sample consisted of PBMCs. The CDR3 region has the DNA TGTGCCAGCAGCGTATCCGGGGAAGAGGATGAAAAACTGTTTTTT. Its protein is CASSVSGEEDEKLFF.